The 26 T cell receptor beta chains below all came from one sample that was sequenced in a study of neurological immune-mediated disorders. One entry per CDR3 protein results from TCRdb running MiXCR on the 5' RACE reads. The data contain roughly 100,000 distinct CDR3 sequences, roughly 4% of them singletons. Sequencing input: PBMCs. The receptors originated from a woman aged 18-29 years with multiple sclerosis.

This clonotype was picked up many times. DNA of the CDR3: TGCAGTGCTAGCAGGGTCCCCTACGAGCAGTACTTC. It translates to CSASRVPYEQYF. The genes are TRBV20-1 and TRBJ2-7; D is perhaps TRBD1 (5 bases). Germline CDR1 reads DFQATT; CDR2 reads SNEGSKA (reference sequence). Trimming stripped 3 bases from V and 2 bases from J, with 8 bases between. The CDR3 runs 12 residues.

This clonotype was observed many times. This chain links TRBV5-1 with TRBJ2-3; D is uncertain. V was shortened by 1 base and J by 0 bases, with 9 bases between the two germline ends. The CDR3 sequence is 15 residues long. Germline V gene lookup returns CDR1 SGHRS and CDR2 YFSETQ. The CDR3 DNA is TGCGCCAGCAGCTTGCGTGACATCAGCACAGATACGCAGTATTTT. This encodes CASSLRDISTDTQYF.

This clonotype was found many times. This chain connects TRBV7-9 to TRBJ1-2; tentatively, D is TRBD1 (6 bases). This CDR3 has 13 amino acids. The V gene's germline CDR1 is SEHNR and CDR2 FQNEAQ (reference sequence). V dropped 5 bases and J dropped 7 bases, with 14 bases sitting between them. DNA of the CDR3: TGTGCCAGCAGCCAAGGGGGGGTCGCTGGCTACACCTTC. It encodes CASSQGGVAGYTF.

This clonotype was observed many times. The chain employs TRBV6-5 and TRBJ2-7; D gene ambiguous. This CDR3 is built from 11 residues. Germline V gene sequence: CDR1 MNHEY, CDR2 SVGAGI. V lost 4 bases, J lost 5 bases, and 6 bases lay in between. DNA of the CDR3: TGTGCCAGCAGTTCCCCGGACGAGCAGTACTTC. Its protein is CASSSPDEQYF.

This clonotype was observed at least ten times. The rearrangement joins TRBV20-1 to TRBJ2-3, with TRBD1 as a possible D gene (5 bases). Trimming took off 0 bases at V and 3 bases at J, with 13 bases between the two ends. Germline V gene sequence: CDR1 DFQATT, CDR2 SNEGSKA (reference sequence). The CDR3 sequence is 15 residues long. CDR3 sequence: CSARDGSRVTDTQYF. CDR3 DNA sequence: TGCAGTGCTAGAGATGGCAGCAGGGTTACAGATACGCAGTATTTT.

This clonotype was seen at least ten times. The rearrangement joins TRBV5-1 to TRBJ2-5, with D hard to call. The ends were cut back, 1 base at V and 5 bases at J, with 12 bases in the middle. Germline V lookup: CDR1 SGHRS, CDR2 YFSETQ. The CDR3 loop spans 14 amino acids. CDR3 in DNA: TGCGCCAGCAGCTTGCAGGAGTTGGGGGAGACCCAGTACTTC. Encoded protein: CASSLQELGETQYF.

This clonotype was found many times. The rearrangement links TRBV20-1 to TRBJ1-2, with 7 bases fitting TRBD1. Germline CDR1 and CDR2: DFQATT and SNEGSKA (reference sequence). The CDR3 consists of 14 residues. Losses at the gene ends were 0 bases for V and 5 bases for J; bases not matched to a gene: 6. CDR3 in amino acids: CSARDSPTGYGYTF. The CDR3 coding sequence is TGCAGTGCTAGAGATTCCCCGACAGGGTATGGCTACACCTTC.

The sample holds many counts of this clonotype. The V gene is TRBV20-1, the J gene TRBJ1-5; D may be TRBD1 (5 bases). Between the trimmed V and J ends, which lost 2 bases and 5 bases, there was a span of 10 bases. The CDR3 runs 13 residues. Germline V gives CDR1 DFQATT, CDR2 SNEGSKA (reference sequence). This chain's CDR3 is CSARKQEDQPQHF. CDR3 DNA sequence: TGCAGTGCTAGAAAACAGGAGGATCAGCCCCAGCATTTT.

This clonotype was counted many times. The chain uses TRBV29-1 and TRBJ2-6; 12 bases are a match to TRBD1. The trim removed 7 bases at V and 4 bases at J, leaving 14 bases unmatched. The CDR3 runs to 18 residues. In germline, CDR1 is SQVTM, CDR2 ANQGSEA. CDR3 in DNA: TGCAGCGCCGAGGGGGGCGGGACAGGGGGCGCCGGGGCCAACGTCCTGACTTTC. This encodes CSAEGGGTGGAGANVLTF.

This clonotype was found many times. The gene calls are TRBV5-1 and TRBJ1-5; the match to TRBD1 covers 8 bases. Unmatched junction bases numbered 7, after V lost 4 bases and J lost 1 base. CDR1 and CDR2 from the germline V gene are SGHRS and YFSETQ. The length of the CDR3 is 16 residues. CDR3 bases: TGCGCCAGCAGCGCCTCGGGACAGGAGAGCAATCAGCCCCAGCATTTT. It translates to CASSASGQESNQPQHF.

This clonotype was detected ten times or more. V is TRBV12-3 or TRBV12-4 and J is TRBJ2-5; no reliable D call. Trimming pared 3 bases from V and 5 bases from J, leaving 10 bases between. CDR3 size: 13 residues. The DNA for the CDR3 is TGTGCCAGCAGTTTTTGGAGAGCGGAGACCCAGTACTTC. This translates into CASSFWRAETQYF.

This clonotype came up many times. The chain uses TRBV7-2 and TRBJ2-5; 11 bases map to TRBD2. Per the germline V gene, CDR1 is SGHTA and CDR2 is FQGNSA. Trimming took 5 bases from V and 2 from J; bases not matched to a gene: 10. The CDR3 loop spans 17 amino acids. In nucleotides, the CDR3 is TGTGCCAGCAGCGGCGGGCTTAGCGGGAGGGGGCAAGAGACCCAGTACTTC. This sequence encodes CASSGGLSGRGQETQYF. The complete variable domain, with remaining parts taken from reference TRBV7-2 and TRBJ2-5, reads GAGVSQSPSNKVTEKGKDVELRCDPISGHTALYWYRQSLGQGLEFLIYFQGNSAPDKSGLPSDRFSAERTGGSVSTLTIQRTQQEDSAVYLCASSGGLSGRGQETQYFGPGTRLLVL.

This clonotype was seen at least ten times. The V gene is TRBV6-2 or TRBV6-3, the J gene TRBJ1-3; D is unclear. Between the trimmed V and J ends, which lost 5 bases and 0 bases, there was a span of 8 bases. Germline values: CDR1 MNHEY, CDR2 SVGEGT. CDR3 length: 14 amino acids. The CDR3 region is CASSRTGSGNTIYF. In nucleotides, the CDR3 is TGTGCCAGCAGTCGGACGGGCTCTGGAAACACCATATATTTT.

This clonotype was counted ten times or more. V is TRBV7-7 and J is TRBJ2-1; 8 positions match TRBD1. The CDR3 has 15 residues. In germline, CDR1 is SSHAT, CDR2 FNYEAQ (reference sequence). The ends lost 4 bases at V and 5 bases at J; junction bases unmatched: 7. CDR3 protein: CASSSGTGGHNEQFF. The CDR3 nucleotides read TGTGCCAGCAGCTCCGGGACAGGAGGACACAATGAGCAGTTCTTC.

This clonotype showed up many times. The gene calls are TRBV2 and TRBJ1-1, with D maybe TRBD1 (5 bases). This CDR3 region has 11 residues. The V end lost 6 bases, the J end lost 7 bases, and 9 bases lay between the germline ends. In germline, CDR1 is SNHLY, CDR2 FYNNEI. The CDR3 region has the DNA TGTGCCAGCAGGCGGGGCAGTGAAGCTTTCTTT. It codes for CASRRGSEAFF.

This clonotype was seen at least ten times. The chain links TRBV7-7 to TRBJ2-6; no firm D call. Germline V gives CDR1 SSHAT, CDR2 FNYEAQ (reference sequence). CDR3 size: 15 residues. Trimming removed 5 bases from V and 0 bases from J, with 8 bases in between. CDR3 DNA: TGTGCCAGCAGCCCGGGCCGCTCTGGGGCCAACGTCCTGACTTTC. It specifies CASSPGRSGANVLTF.

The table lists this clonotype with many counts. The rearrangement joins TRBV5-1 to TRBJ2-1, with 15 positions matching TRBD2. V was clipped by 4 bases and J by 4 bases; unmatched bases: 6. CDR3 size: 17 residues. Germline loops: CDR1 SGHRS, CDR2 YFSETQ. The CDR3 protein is CASSPGLAGGKYNEQFF. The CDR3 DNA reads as TGCGCCAGCAGCCCCGGACTAGCGGGGGGGAAGTACAATGAGCAGTTCTTC.

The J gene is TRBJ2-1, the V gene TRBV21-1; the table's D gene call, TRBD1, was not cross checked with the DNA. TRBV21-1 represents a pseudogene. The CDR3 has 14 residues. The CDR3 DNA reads TGTGCCACCGTAGCCCGGGACAGGGGCGATGAGCAGTTCTTC. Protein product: CATVARDRGDEQFF.

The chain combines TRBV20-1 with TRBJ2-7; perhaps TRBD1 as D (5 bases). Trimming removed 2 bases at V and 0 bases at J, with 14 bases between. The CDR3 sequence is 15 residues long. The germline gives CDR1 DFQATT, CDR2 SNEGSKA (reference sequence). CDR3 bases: TGCAGTGCTAGAACAGAAGGGGTGGGCTCCTACGAGCAGTACTTC. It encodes CSARTEGVGSYEQYF.

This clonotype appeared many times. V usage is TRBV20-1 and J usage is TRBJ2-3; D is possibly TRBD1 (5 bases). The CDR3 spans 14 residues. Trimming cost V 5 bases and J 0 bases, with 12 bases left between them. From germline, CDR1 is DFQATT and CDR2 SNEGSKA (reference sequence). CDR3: CSAGVGASTDTQYF. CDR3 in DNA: TGCAGTGCTGGCGTAGGGGCAAGCACAGATACGCAGTATTTT.

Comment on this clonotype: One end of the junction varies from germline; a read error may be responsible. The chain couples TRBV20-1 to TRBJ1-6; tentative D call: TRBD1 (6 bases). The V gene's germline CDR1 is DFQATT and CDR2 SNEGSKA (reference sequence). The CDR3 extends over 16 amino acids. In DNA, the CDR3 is TGCAGTGCTAGAGTAATCGCCGGGACATCGAATTCAACCCTCAACTTT. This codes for CSARVIAGTSNSTLNF.

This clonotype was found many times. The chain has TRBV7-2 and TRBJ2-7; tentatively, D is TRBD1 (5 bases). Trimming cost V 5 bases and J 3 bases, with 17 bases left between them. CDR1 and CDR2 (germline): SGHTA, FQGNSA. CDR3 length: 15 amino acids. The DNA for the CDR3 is TGTGCCAGCAGCCCAGCCCGACAGAGGATCTACGAGCAGTACTTC. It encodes CASSPARQRIYEQYF.

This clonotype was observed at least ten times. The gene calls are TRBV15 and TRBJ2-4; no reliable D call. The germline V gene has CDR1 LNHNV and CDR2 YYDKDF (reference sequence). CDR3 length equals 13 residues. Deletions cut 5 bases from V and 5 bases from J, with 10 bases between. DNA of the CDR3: TGTGCCACCAGCTCCCTCGGAGAAAACATTCAGTACTTC. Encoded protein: CATSSLGENIQYF.

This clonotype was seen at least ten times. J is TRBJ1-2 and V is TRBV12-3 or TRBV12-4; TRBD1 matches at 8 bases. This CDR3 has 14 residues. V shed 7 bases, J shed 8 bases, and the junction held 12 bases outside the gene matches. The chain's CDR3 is CASNTGQGVRGYTF. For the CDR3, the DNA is TGTGCCAGCAATACAGGACAGGGAGTGCGGGGCTACACCTTC.

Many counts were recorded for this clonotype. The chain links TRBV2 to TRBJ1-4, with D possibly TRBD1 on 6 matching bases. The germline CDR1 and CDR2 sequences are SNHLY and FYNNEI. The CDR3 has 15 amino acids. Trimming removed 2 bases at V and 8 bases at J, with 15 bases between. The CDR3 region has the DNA TGTGCCAGCAGTGAACCCCAACAGGGTAGCGAAAAACTGTTTTTT. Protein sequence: CASSEPQQGSEKLFF.

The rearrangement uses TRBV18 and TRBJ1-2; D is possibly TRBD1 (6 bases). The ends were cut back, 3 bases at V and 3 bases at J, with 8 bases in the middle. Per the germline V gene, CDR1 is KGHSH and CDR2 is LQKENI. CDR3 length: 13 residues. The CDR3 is CASSPKGDYGYTF. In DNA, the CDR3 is TGTGCCAGCTCACCTAAGGGGGACTATGGCTACACCTTC.